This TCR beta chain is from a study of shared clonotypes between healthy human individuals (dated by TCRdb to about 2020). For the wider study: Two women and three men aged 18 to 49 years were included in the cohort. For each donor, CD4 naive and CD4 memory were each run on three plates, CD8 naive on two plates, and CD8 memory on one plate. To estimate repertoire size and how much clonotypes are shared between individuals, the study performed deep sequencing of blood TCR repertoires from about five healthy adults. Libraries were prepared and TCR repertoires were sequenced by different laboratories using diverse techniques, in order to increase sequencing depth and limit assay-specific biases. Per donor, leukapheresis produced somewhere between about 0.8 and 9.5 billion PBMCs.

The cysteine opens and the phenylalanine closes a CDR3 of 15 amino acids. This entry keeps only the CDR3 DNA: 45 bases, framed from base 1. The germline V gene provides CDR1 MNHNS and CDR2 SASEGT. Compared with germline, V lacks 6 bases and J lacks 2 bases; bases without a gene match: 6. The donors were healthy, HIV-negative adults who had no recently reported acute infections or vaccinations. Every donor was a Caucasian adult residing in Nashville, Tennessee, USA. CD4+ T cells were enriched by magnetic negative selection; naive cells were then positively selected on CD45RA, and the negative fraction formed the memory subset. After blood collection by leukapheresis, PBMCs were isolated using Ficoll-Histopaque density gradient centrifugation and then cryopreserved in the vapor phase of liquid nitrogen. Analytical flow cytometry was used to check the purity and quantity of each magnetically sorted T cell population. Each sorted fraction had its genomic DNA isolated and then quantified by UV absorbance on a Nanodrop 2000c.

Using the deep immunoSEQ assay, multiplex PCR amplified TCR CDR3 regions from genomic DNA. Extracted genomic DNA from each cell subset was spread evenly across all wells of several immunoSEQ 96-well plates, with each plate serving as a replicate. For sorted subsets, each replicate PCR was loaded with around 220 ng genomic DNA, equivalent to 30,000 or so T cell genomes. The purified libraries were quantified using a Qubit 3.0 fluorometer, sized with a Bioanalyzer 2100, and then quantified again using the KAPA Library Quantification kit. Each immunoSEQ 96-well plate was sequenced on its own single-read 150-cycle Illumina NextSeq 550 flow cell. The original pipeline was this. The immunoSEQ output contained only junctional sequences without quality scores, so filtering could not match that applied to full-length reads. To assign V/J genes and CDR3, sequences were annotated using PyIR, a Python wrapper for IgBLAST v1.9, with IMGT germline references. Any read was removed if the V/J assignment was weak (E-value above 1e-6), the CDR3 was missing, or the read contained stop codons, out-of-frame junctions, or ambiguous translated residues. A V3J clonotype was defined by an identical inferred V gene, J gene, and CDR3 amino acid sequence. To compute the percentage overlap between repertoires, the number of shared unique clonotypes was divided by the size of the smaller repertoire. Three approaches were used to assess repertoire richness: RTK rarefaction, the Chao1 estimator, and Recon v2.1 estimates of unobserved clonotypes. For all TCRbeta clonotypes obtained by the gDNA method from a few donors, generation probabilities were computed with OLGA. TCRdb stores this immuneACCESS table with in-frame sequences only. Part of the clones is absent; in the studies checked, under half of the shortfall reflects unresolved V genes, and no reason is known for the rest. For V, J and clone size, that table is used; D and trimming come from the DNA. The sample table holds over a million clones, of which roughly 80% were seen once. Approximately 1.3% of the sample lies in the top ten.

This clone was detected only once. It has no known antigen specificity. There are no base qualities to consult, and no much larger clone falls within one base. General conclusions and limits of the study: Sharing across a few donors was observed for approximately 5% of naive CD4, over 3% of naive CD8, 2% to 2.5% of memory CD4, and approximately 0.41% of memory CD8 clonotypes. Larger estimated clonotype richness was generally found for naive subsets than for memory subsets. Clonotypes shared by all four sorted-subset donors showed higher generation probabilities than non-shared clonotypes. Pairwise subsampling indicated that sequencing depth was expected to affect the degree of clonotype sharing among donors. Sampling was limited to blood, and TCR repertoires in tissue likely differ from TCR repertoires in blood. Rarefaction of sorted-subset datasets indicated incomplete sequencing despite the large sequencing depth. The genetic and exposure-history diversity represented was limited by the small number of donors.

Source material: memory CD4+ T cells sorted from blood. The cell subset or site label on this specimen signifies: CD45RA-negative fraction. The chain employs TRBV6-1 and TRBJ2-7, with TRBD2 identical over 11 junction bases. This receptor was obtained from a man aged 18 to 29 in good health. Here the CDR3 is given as CASRAGLAVPYEQYF. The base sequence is TGTGCCAGCAGAGCGGGACTAGCGGTCCCCTACGAGCAGTACTTC.